Described below is a single T cell receptor (beta chain) sequence and its context. Its antigen is not known. The data were obtained in a study of memory CD4+ T cells and cytomegalovirus serostatus. Regarding the study as a whole: Suggested: most of the CMV-linked TCR signature lies in CD4+ memory cells. About 40% of the 164 known CMV-associated TCRbeta sequences appeared in CD4+ memory.

The CDR3 is made up of 14 amino acids. Germline values: CDR1 SEHNR, CDR2 FQNEAQ (reference sequence). V lost 1 base, J lost 5 bases, and 8 bases lay in between. TCRdb's table, derived via immunoSEQ multiplex PCR, lists solely in-frame clones and lacks some. The table shows some 50,000 clones, with around 76% occurring only once. The sort gate was single viable CD3+CD4+CD8-CD45RO+ cells for memory CD4+ T cells. The gene calls are TRBV7-9 and TRBJ1-4; D remains ambiguous. The sample consisted of memory CD4+ T cells from blood. This receptor was obtained from an adult in good health and CMV-seronegative. Here the CDR3 reads CASSLGPANEKLFF. DNA of the CDR3: TGTGCCAGCAGCTTAGGACCCGCGAATGAAAAACTGTTTTTT. The full variable domain, rest sourced from reference TRBV7-9 and TRBJ1-4, is DTGVSQNPRHKITKRGQNVTFRCDPISEHNRLYWYRQTLGQGPEFLTYFQNEAQLEKSRLLSDRFSAERPKGSFSTLEIQRTEQGDSAMYLCASSLGPANEKLFFGSGTQLSVL.